These 14 T cell receptor beta chains came from one sample sequenced in a study of OX40 agonist ivuxolimab in advanced cancers. Profiled with immunoSEQ multiplex PCR; TCRdb holds only in-frame clones, not every one. The sample includes 50,000 to 80,000 clones, more than 80% of them seen just once. The specimen comprised CD4+ or CD8+ T cells sorted from blood, sampled in a trial of the OX40 agonist ivuxolimab. The origin of the receptors is an adult with an advanced solid tumor such as melanoma, head and neck, liver or kidney cancer.

The chain has TRBV28 and TRBJ2-1; unclear D gene. CDR1 and CDR2 from the germline V gene are MDHEN and SYDVKM. V was trimmed by 8 bases and J by 0 bases, leaving 11 bases between them. The CDR3 sequence is 14 residues long. CDR3: CASQTSNSYNEQFF. DNA for the CDR3: TGTGCCAGCCAGACAAGTAACTCCTACAATGAGCAGTTCTTC.

V and J are TRBV7-2 and TRBJ1-3; D remains unclear. This CDR3 is 17 amino acids long. Germline V CDR1 and CDR2: SGHTA, FQGNSA. With 5 bases removed from V and 0 bases from J, the gap between germline ends came to 17 bases. This CDR3 reads CASSPNPGIFSGNTIYF. CDR3 in DNA: TGTGCCAGCAGCCCTAATCCGGGGATCTTCTCTGGAAACACCATATATTTT.

The rearrangement joins TRBV19 to TRBJ2-7; tentatively, D is TRBD1 (6 bases). V gave up 4 bases and J gave up 5 bases, with 15 bases separating them. The CDR3 is made up of 14 amino acids. Germline-derived CDR1 and CDR2 are LNHDA and SQIVND (reference sequence). The CDR3 bases are TGTGCCAGTAGTACTCGGGACATAACGAACGAGCAGTACTTC. Its protein is CASSTRDITNEQYF. The full variable domain, with the rest looked up from reference TRBV19 and TRBJ2-7, is DGGITQSPKYLFRKEGQNVTLSCEQNLNHDAMYWYRQDPGQGLRLIYYSQIVNDFQKGDIAEGYSVSREKKESFPLTVTSAQKNPTAFYLCASSTRDITNEQYFGPGTRLTVT.

J is TRBJ2-2 and V is TRBV5-4; unclear D gene. Germline V lookup: CDR1 SGHNT, CDR2 YYREEE (reference sequence). Trimming pared 2 bases from V and 0 bases from J, leaving 5 bases between. The CDR3 runs to 14 residues. The DNA for the CDR3 is TGTGCCAGCAGCTTTACAACGAACACCGGGGAGCTGTTTTTT. Translating gives CASSFTTNTGELFF.

This chain uses TRBV6-6 with TRBJ2-1; 12 positions match TRBD2. The V and J ends lost 6 bases and 0 bases, in that order; junction bases with no gene match: 3. Per germline, CDR1 MNHNY and CDR2 SVGAGI (reference sequence). The CDR3 has 16 amino acids. Here the CDR3 reads CASRLAGGPSYNEQFF. The CDR3 bases are TGTGCCAGCAGACTAGCGGGAGGCCCCTCCTACAATGAGCAGTTCTTC.

This chain joins TRBV9 and TRBJ2-2; 8 bases map to TRBD1. V lost 3 bases and J lost 3; bases outside the gene matches: 7. Looked up from germline, CDR1 is SGDLS and CDR2 is YYNGEE. The CDR3 length is 16 residues. For the CDR3, the DNA is TGTGCCAGCAGCGCAGACAGGGGTGGGGACACCGGGGAGCTGTTTTTT. Amino acid sequence: CASSADRGGDTGELFF.

This clone showed up just once. This chain connects TRBV7-3 to TRBJ2-2; TRBD1 matches at 12 bases. The CDR3 spans 16 residues. CDR1 is SGHTA and CDR2 is FQGTGA in the germline V gene. Losses at the gene ends were 0 bases for V and 6 bases for J; bases not matched to a gene: 2. CDR3 coding DNA: TGTGCCAGCAGCTTAACGGGGACAGGGGGCCCCGGGGAGCTGTTTTTT. The encoded protein is CASSLTGTGGPGELFF.

The rearrangement uses TRBV6-1 and TRBJ1-1; no reliable D call. The CDR3 has 11 residues. Germline CDR1 reads MNHNS; CDR2 reads SASEGT. V gave up 6 bases and J gave up 1 base, with 3 bases separating them. The CDR3 DNA sequence: TGTGCCAGCAGGTGGAACACTGAAGCTTTCTTT. The encoded protein is CASRWNTEAFF.

The chain uses TRBV7-3 and TRBJ2-5; D is unclear. The V end lost 4 bases, the J end lost 5 bases, and 17 bases lay between the germline ends. The length of the CDR3 is 15 residues. CDR1 and CDR2 (germline): SGHTA, FQGTGA. The CDR3 sequence: CASSSSGRSRETQYF. The CDR3 DNA is TGTGCCAGCAGCTCCTCGGGCCGCTCCCGGGAGACCCAGTACTTC.

The rearrangement uses TRBV19 and TRBJ2-6; D unclear. This CDR3 is 16 amino acids long. CDR1 and CDR2 (germline): LNHDA, SQIVND (reference sequence). Between the trimmed V and J ends, which lost 7 bases and 4 bases, there was a span of 17 bases. For the CDR3, the DNA is TGTGCCAGTACATCATCCCAAATGAGAGGGGCCAACGTCCTGACTTTC. Protein: CASTSSQMRGANVLTF. The variable domain in full, completed from reference TRBV19 and TRBJ2-6, reads DGGITQSPKYLFRKEGQNVTLSCEQNLNHDAMYWYRQDPGQGLRLIYYSQIVNDFQKGDIAEGYSVSREKKESFPLTVTSAQKNPTAFYLCASTSSQMRGANVLTFGAGSRLTVL.

Remarks on this clone: At one boundary the junction diverges from the germline segment, which might be a read error. CDR3 nucleotide sequence: TGTGCTAGCAGCTTAGGTCCCGGGGAGCTGTTTTTT. This encodes CASSLGPGELFF. The genes are TRBV7-7 and TRBJ2-2; D uncertain. The CDR3 sequence is 12 residues long. The germline CDR1 and CDR2 sequences are SSHAT and FNYEAQ (reference sequence).

As DNA, the CDR3 is TGTGCCAGTAGTATAGATAGCGGGAGAAACGAGCAGTACTTC. Translated: CASSIDSGRNEQYF. This chain links TRBV19 with TRBJ2-7; 9 bases are a match to TRBD2. The CDR3 extends over 14 amino acids. V trimming: 0 bases; J trimming: 5 bases; junction bases outside the gene matches: 2. Germline CDR1 reads LNHDA; CDR2 reads SQIVND (reference sequence).

The chain uses TRBV10-2 and TRBJ2-1; D perhaps matches TRBD2 (6 bases). Trimming left V 4 bases short and J 1 base short, with 14 bases between. Germline-derived CDR1 and CDR2 are WSHSY and SAAADI. This CDR3 has 16 amino acids. This CDR3 is CASSGGLAQSYNEQFF. The CDR3 DNA reads as TGCGCCAGCAGTGGGGGCCTAGCGCAATCCTACAATGAGCAGTTCTTC.

The genes are TRBV6-5 and TRBJ1-1, with 8 bases that match TRBD1. The J segment lost 1 base and the V segment lost 4 bases, leaving 5 bases of the junction unmatched. The CDR3 runs to 15 residues. Per the germline V gene, CDR1 is MNHEY and CDR2 is SVGAGI. The CDR3 loop reads CASSFDRGTNTEAFF. As DNA, the CDR3 is TGTGCCAGCAGTTTCGACAGGGGCACGAACACTGAAGCTTTCTTT.